These 2 T cell receptor beta chains originate from one sample sequenced in a study of cytomegalovirus exposure and HLA in healthy donors. Libraries were prepared by immunoSEQ multiplex PCR; TCRdb keeps only in-frame clonotypes and omits some of them. This sample yields 150,000 to 200,000 clones, of which roughly 90% are seen a single time; about a tenth belongs to the top ten. The source material was PBMCs. These receptors all stem from a woman under 30 in good health and CMV-seropositive.

This chain joins TRBV4-1 and TRBJ1-1; no clear D. The V gene's germline CDR1 is MGHRA and CDR2 YSYEKL. V lost 4 bases and J 0 bases, leaving 9 bases between the germline ends. The length of the CDR3 is 14 residues. For the CDR3, the DNA is TGCGCCAGCAGCCGCGGACTCATGAACACTGAAGCTTTCTTT. This translates into CASSRGLMNTEAFF.

The V and J genes are TRBV10-1 and TRBJ2-7; TRBD2 matches at 10 bases. Per germline, CDR1 WNHNN and CDR2 SYGVQD (reference sequence). This CDR3 comprises 15 residues. Unmatched junction bases numbered 2, after V lost 2 bases and J lost 1 base. Written as DNA, the CDR3 is TGCGCCAGCAGTGAGGGACTAGCGGCGTCCTACGAGCAGTACTTC. It yields the protein CASSEGLAASYEQYF.